This entry describes one TCR beta chain. The data are from a study of cytomegalovirus exposure and HLA in healthy donors. This table comes from immunoSEQ multiplex PCR, and its TCRdb copy is limited to in-frame clones, with some not included. The sample includes under 300,000 clones, 90% of them seen just once. Germline V gives CDR1 SGHAT, CDR2 FQNNGV. Trimming shortened V by 0 bases and J by 4 bases, and 4 bases separated the two germline ends. CDR3 length: 13 residues. The rearrangement uses TRBV11-2 and TRBJ1-5; no reliable D call. Material: PBMCs. This TCR derives from a woman between 18 and 29 years old in good health and CMV-seronegative. Here the CDR3 reads CASSLERNQPQHF. CDR3 bases: TGTGCCAGCAGCTTAGAGAGGAATCAGCCCCAGCATTTT.